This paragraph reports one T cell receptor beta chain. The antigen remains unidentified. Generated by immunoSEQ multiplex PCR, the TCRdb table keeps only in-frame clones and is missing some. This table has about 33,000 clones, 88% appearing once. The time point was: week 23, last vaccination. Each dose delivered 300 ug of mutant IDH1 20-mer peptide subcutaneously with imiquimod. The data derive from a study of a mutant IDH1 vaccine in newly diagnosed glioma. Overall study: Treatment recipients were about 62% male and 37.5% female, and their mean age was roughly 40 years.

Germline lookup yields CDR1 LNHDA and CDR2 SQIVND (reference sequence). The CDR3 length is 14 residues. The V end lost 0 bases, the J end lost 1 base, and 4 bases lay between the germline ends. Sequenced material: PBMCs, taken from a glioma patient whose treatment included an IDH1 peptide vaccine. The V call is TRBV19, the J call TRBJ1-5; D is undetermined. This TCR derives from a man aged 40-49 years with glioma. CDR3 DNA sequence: TGTGCCAGTAGTATAGACAGAAGCAATCAGCCCCAGCATTTT. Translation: CASSIDRSNQPQHF.